This TCR beta chain was documented in a study of T cell responses to AZD1222 COVID-19 vaccine. Note on this clone: Its matching antigen is unknown.

Some clones are missing from TCRdb's copy, which holds only in-frame ones; the method was immunoSEQ multiplex PCR. Seen here are some 110,000 clones, more than 75% observed once, and the top ten hold roughly 3.3%. J gave up 5 bases and V 5 bases, and 17 bases lay outside the gene matches. Germline V gene sequence: CDR1 MDHEN, CDR2 SYDVKM. The CDR3 runs 17 residues. Study findings and constraints: It should be noted that donors were predominantly white British and more often female, and clonal diversity was possibly underestimated.

Sequencing was performed on peripheral blood, taken 28 days after the second dose of the MenACWY control vaccine. This TCR was recovered from an adult who received the MenACWY meningococcal vaccine as a control. V usage is TRBV28 and J usage is TRBJ1-1; 7 positions match TRBD1. Here the CDR3 reads CASSPLPQGTPTTEAFF. CDR3 in DNA: TGTGCCAGCAGTCCCCTCCCACAGGGGACACCTACGACTGAAGCTTTCTTT. The complete variable domain, with remaining parts taken from reference TRBV28 and TRBJ1-1, reads DVKVTQSSRYLVKRTGEKVFLECVQDMDHENMFWYRQDPGLGLRLIYFSYDVKMKEKGDIPEGYSVSREKKERFSLILESASTNQTSMYLCASSPLPQGTPTTEAFFGQGTRLTVV.